These 11 T cell receptor beta chains originate from one sample sequenced in a study of blood T cell repertoires in COVID-19. The table came from immunoSEQ multiplex PCR; TCRdb's copy has only in-frame clones and leaves some out. The table has about 200,000 clones, about 90% seen once. What was sequenced was PBMCs or T cells enriched from blood (not recorded which). Receptors originate from a man in his thirties or forties who had recovered from COVID-19.

V and J are TRBV7-9 and TRBJ2-1; a possible D gene is TRBD1 (6 bases). Trimming took off 2 bases at V and 4 bases at J, with 12 bases between the two ends. The germline V gene encodes CDR1 SEHNR and CDR2 FQNEAQ (reference sequence). The CDR3 is 15 residues long. The CDR3 spells CASSLRQASYNEQFF. The CDR3 coding sequence is TGTGCCAGCAGCTTAAGACAGGCCTCATACAATGAGCAGTTCTTC.

J is TRBJ1-6 and V is TRBV12-3 or TRBV12-4; 7 bases map to TRBD1. The trim removed 5 bases at V and 11 bases at J, leaving 6 bases unmatched. CDR3 length equals 13 residues. The CDR3 bases are TGTGCCAGCAGTCGAGGGGACAGAGCACCCCTCCACTTT. Translation gives CASSRGDRAPLHF.

This clone came up once. This sequence joins TRBV25-1 and TRBJ2-2, with a tentative D call TRBD2 (5 bases). The CDR3 covers 11 residues. Germline values: CDR1 MGHDK, CDR2 SYGVNS. V lost 5 bases and J 8 bases, leaving 6 bases between the germline ends. The CDR3 loop reads CASSWEGELFF. The DNA of the CDR3 is TGTGCCAGCAGTTGGGAGGGGGAGCTGTTTTTT.

V usage is TRBV6-1 and J usage is TRBJ2-5, with 8 bases that match TRBD2. The germline V gene has CDR1 MNHNS and CDR2 SASEGT. The CDR3 totals 15 residues. The ends lost 3 bases at V and 1 base at J; junction bases unmatched: 4. The DNA of the CDR3 is TGTGCCAGCAGTGATAGCGGGGATTTCCAAGAGACCCAGTACTTC. It encodes CASSDSGDFQETQYF.

J is TRBJ2-5 and V is TRBV3-1 (or the pseudogene TRBV3-2); 8 nucleotides agree with TRBD2. Germline loops: CDR1 LGHDT, CDR2 YNNKEL (reference sequence). Trimming at V came to 7 bases and at J to 4 bases, leaving 5 bases not matched to a gene. This CDR3 comprises 13 residues. This CDR3 is CASKTGLGETQYF. Here the CDR3 DNA reads TGTGCCAGCAAGACGGGACTAGGAGAGACCCAGTACTTC.

This chain uses TRBV6-1 with TRBJ1-1, with D uncertain. Germline loops: CDR1 MNHNS, CDR2 SASEGT. Trimming took off 2 bases at V and 5 bases at J, with 12 bases between the two ends. The CDR3 runs to 14 residues. This CDR3 is CASSESAGNTEAFF. The CDR3 DNA sequence: TGTGCCAGCAGTGAAAGTGCGGGAAATACTGAAGCTTTCTTT.

The chain combines TRBV4-1 with TRBJ2-1; weak D call: TRBD2 (5 bases). This CDR3 is built from 17 residues. Per germline, CDR1 MGHRA and CDR2 YSYEKL. Trimming stripped 0 bases from V and 7 bases from J, with 19 bases between. The CDR3, as DNA: TGCGCCAGCAGCCAAGACAGCTTCGGGATGCAGCCGAATGAGCAGTTCTTC. Translated: CASSQDSFGMQPNEQFF.

The chain uses TRBV30 and TRBJ1-2; no firm D call. The CDR3 length is 14 residues. Trimming cost V 0 bases and J 3 bases, with 11 bases left between them. Germline V CDR1 and CDR2: GTSNPN, SVGIG (reference sequence). The DNA of the CDR3 is TGTGCCTGGAGTGTACGGCGGCGGGACTATGGCTACACCTTC. It is translated as CAWSVRRRDYGYTF.

This chain uses TRBV7-9 with TRBJ1-2; TRBD1 aligns across 9 bases. V shed 5 bases, J shed 4 bases, and the junction held 8 bases outside the gene matches. The CDR3 is 15 residues long. Germline assignment: CDR1 SEHNR and CDR2 FQNEAQ (reference sequence). The CDR3 DNA reads as TGTGCCAGCAGCCTCACAGGGGGCGTCGGCTATGGCTACACCTTC. It encodes CASSLTGGVGYGYTF.

V gene TRBV10-3 combines with J gene TRBJ2-7, with D maybe TRBD1 (6 bases). Germline values: CDR1 ENHRY, CDR2 SYGVKD. V was trimmed by 3 bases and J by 1 base, leaving 7 bases between them. This CDR3 spans 13 amino acids. CDR3 protein: CAISDGTSYEQYF. The CDR3 coding sequence is TGTGCCATCAGTGATGGGACATCCTACGAGCAGTACTTC.

J is TRBJ2-7 and V is TRBV28, with D maybe TRBD1 (7 bases). Germline assignment: CDR1 MDHEN and CDR2 SYDVKM. The CDR3 is 18 residues long. V was cut by 5 bases and J by 1 base, with 24 bases left in between. The CDR3 sequence is CASSVTREAPGGSYEQYF. The CDR3 DNA sequence: TGTGCCAGCAGTGTTACTAGAGAGGCGCCAGGGGGGTCCTACGAGCAGTACTTC. Full variable domain (outside the CDR3, taken from reference TRBV28 and TRBJ2-7): DVKVTQSSRYLVKRTGEKVFLECVQDMDHENMFWYRQDPGLGLRLIYFSYDVKMKEKGDIPEGYSVSREKKERFSLILESASTNQTSMYLCASSVTREAPGGSYEQYFGPGTRLTVT.